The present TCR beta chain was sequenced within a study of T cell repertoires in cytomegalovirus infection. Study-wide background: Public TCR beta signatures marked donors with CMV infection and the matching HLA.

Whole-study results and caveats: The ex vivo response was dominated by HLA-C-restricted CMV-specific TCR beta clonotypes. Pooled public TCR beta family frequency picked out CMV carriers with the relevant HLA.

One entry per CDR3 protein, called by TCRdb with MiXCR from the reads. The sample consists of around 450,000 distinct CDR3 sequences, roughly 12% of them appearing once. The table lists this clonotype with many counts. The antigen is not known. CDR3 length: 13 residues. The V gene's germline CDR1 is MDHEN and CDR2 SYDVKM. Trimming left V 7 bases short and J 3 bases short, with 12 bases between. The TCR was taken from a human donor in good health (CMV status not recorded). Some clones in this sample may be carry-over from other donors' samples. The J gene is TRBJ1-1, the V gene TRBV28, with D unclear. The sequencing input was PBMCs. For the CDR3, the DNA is TGTGCCAGCACCCCCCCGAGATACACTGAAGCTTTCTTT. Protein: CASTPPRYTEAFF. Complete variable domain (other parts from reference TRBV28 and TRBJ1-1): DVKVTQSSRYLVKRTGEKVFLECVQDMDHENMFWYRQDPGLGLRLIYFSYDVKMKEKGDIPEGYSVSREKKERFSLILESASTNQTSMYLCASTPPRYTEAFFGQGTRLTVV.